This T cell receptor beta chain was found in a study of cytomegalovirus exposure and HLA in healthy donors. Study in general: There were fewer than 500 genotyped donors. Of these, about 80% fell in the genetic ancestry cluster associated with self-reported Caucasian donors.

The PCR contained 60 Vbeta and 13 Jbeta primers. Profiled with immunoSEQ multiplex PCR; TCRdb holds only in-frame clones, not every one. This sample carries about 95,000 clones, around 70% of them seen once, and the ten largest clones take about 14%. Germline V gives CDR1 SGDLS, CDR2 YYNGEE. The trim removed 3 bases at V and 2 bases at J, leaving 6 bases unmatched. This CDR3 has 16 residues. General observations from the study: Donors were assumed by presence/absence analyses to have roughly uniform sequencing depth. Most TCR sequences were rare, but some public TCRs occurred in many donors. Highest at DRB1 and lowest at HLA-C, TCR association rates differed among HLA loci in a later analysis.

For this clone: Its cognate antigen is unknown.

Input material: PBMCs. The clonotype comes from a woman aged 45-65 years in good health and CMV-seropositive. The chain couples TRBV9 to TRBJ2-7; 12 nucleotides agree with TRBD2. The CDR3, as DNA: TGTGCCAGCAGCGCGACTAGCGGGAGTATGGCCTACGAGCAGTACTTC. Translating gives CASSATSGSMAYEQYF.